Following are 24 T cell receptor beta chains from one sample sequenced in a study of CD8+ T cells in alopecia areata. As for treatment: oral pan-JAK inhibitor, 5-10 mg twice daily. It was cDNA, reverse transcribed from extracted RNA, that served as the sequencing template. Profiled with immunoSEQ multiplex PCR; TCRdb holds only in-frame clones, not every one. Here the sample spans approximately 200,000 clones, 60% being singletons. This specimen consisted of CD4+ T cells sorted from blood, obtained at week 4, from a patient treated with tofacitinib. All receptors derive from a human donor with alopecia areata.

This clone has more than one count but fewer than ten. The rearrangement uses TRBV2 and TRBJ2-5; D remains ambiguous. Trimming took 6 bases from V and 5 from J, leaving 7 bases between them. This CDR3 has 11 amino acids. CDR1 is SNHLY, CDR2 FYNNEI, per germline. CDR3 bases: TGTGCCAGCAGGGTGGGTGAGACCCAGTACTTC. Encoded protein: CASRVGETQYF.

The V call is TRBV2, the J call TRBJ2-3; D perhaps matches TRBD1 (5 bases). Trimming cost V 4 bases and J 1 base, with 12 bases left between them. CDR3 length equals 15 residues. Germline V gene lookup returns CDR1 SNHLY and CDR2 FYNNEI. The CDR3 DNA reads as TGTGCCAGCAGTGCTGGGGCAAGGGGCACAGATACGCAGTATTTT. It codes for CASSAGARGTDTQYF.

The chain uses TRBV6-6 and TRBJ1-1; the match to TRBD1 covers 7 bases. V was pared by 6 bases and J by 5 bases, with 12 bases of the junction left unmatched. The germline gives CDR1 MNHNY, CDR2 SVGAGI (reference sequence). The CDR3 totals 15 residues. CDR3 in amino acids: CASSPTGRVRTEAFF. DNA for the CDR3: TGTGCCAGCAGCCCGACAGGGAGGGTAAGGACTGAAGCTTTCTTT.

The V gene is TRBV7-6, the J gene TRBJ1-1; D not certain. Germline CDR1 SGHVS, CDR2 FNYEAQ. V shed 6 bases and J shed 5 bases, with 13 bases lying between them. This CDR3 comprises 13 residues. The CDR3 region has the DNA TGTGCCAGCAGTTTGCTTACGGGGACTGAAGCTTTCTTT. The encoded protein is CASSLLTGTEAFF.

CDR3 bases: TGTGCCAGCAACCCGGACAGGGACACTGAAGCTTTCTTT. Amino acids: CASNPDRDTEAFF. The chain is built from TRBV6-1 and TRBJ1-1, with 8 bases fitting TRBD1. With V trimmed by 7 bases and J by 3 bases, 4 bases remained unmatched. This CDR3 has 13 residues. Germline V gene lookup returns CDR1 MNHNS and CDR2 SASEGT.

The chain links TRBV4-1 to TRBJ1-2, with TRBD1 matching over 8 bases. V was clipped by 0 bases and J by 3 bases; unmatched bases: 6. CDR1 and CDR2 (germline): MGHRA, YSYEKL. CDR3 length: 16 residues. For the CDR3, the DNA is TGCGCCAGCAGCCAAGAAAAGGACAGGGCTTACTATGGCTACACCTTC. It encodes CASSQEKDRAYYGYTF.

This chain connects TRBV11-1 to TRBJ2-1; TRBD2 matches at 8 bases. Germline CDR1 SGHAT, CDR2 FQDESV (reference sequence). The CDR3 sequence is 16 residues long. J was trimmed by 6 bases and V by 5 bases; bases with no gene match: 12. The CDR3 DNA follows: TGTGCCAGCAGCCGAGTCGCCGGGACTAGTCTCAATGAGCAGTTCTTC. This translates into CASSRVAGTSLNEQFF.

Note on this clone: A read error may produce the germline difference seen at one junction end. V usage is TRBV7-7 and J usage is TRBJ2-2; D not certain. Germline lookup yields CDR1 SSHAT and CDR2 FNYEAQ (reference sequence). This CDR3 has 15 residues. The CDR3: CASSLVAPPGGELFF. CDR3 DNA sequence: TGTGCTAGCAGCTTAGTGGCCCCTCCGGGCGGGGAGCTGTTTTTT.

This clone has more than one count but fewer than ten. The chain combines TRBV29-1 with TRBJ2-3, with 13 bases that match TRBD2. This CDR3 is built from 17 residues. Germline V lookup: CDR1 SQVTM, CDR2 ANQGSEA. V was clipped by 1 base and J by 0 bases; unmatched bases: 4. Written as DNA, the CDR3 is TGCAGCGTTGAAGGGACTAGCGGGAGAAGAAGCACAGATACGCAGTATTTT. The encoded protein is CSVEGTSGRRSTDTQYF.

The rearrangement uses TRBV15 and TRBJ1-5; D gene uncertain. Germline V gene lookup returns CDR1 LNHNV and CDR2 YYDKDF (reference sequence). This CDR3 spans 14 amino acids. Trimming pared 5 bases from V and 4 bases from J, leaving 12 bases between. CDR3 nucleotide sequence: TGTGCCACCAGCCCTCGAAGGTATAATCAGCCCCAGCATTTT. Protein product: CATSPRRYNQPQHF.

This chain links TRBV2 with TRBJ2-3, with D uncertain. Germline loops: CDR1 SNHLY, CDR2 FYNNEI. Deletions cut 1 base from V and 4 bases from J, with 15 bases between. This CDR3 contains 16 residues. The CDR3 region has the DNA TGTGCCAGCAGTGAAGGGGTCCTCCCCGGAGCAGATACGCAGTATTTT. As protein: CASSEGVLPGADTQYF.

This rearrangement joins TRBV4-1 to TRBJ2-3; D unclear. The CDR3 extends over 16 amino acids. CDR1 is MGHRA and CDR2 is YSYEKL in the germline V gene. Trimming removed 4 bases at V and 1 base at J, with 15 bases between. The CDR3 DNA is TGCGCCAGCAGCCCGCAACCGGGCCCCCGCACAGATACGCAGTATTTT. Translation gives CASSPQPGPRTDTQYF.

The count of this clone is one. The CDR3 loop reads CASSQSPGSSSYEQYF. The CDR3 DNA follows: TGTGCCAGCAGCCAATCGCCGGGCTCTAGCTCCTACGAGCAGTACTTC. The chain employs TRBV4-2 and TRBJ2-7, with unresolved D. Trimming took off 2 bases at V and 0 bases at J, with 14 bases between the two ends. Germline V CDR1 and CDR2: LGHNA, YNFKEQ. The CDR3 spans 16 residues.

The rearrangement joins TRBV28 to TRBJ2-1; 10 nucleotides align to TRBD1. The CDR3 is 16 amino acids. Losses at the gene ends were 5 bases for V and 6 bases for J; bases not matched to a gene: 10. Germline V gene data show CDR1 as MDHEN and CDR2 as SYDVKM. CDR3 region: CASSGAGTGVGNEQFF. The CDR3 DNA is TGTGCCAGCAGTGGGGCCGGGACAGGGGTGGGCAATGAGCAGTTCTTC.

The chain is built from TRBV4-2 and TRBJ1-1; 10 bases line up with TRBD1. Germline CDR1 reads LGHNA; CDR2 reads YNFKEQ. This CDR3 comprises 16 residues. V trimming: 2 bases; J trimming: 4 bases; junction bases outside the gene matches: 7. The CDR3 sequence is CASSQNLGTGVTEAFF. CDR3 DNA: TGTGCCAGCAGCCAAAATTTAGGGACAGGGGTCACTGAAGCTTTCTTT.

CDR3 sequence: CASSLGVTGGILAQPYEQYF. Written as DNA, the CDR3 is TGCGCCAGCAGCTTGGGCGTGACAGGGGGGATCCTGGCACAGCCCTACGAGCAGTACTTC. The chain employs TRBV5-1 and TRBJ2-7, with 9 nucleotides matching TRBD1. Germline V gene sequence: CDR1 SGHRS, CDR2 YFSETQ. CDR3 length: 20 amino acids. J was trimmed by 2 bases and V by 0 bases; bases with no gene match: 18.

Worth noting for this clone: The sample contains more than one DNA sequence encoding this CDR3. The rearrangement uses TRBV5-1 and TRBJ1-2, with D possibly matching TRBD1 (5 bases). CDR1 and CDR2 (germline): SGHRS, YFSETQ. Trimming cost V 4 bases and J 5 bases, with 9 bases left between them. The CDR3 runs to 12 residues. The CDR3 protein is CASSLDRYGYTF. The DNA of the CDR3 is TGCGCCAGCAGCCTAGACAGATATGGCTACACCTTC.

The chain combines TRBV29-1 with TRBJ2-1, with 12 nucleotides matching TRBD1. V lost 5 bases and J lost 12; bases outside the gene matches: 8. This CDR3 contains 13 residues. Germline lookup yields CDR1 SQVTM and CDR2 ANQGSEA. The CDR3 spells CSVLPGQGAGQFF. The DNA for the CDR3 is TGCAGCGTTCTCCCGGGACAGGGGGCCGGGCAGTTCTTC.

The chain employs TRBV29-1 and TRBJ1-1, with D possibly being TRBD1 (6 bases). The CDR3 sequence is 12 residues long. Trimming took off 7 bases at V and 6 bases at J, with 15 bases between the two ends. CDR1 and CDR2 (germline): SQVTM, ANQGSEA. In nucleotides, the CDR3 is TGCAGCGCCGAGGGGGGGATGTCTGAAGCTTTCTTT. It translates to CSAEGGMSEAFF.

The CDR3 loop reads CSVKGWRPTGELFF. CDR3 DNA: TGCAGCGTTAAAGGCTGGCGTCCCACCGGGGAGCTGTTTTTT. The chain couples TRBV29-1 to TRBJ2-2; D remains ambiguous. This CDR3 contains 14 residues. CDR1 is SQVTM, CDR2 ANQGSEA, per germline. Trimming stripped 5 bases from V and 4 bases from J, with 14 bases between.

For this clone: At one of its ends the junction is not consistent with the germline gene, which may arise from a read error. The chain couples TRBV11-2 to TRBJ2-5; D might be TRBD1 (6 bases). This CDR3 is 15 amino acids long. The germline V gene has CDR1 SGHAT and CDR2 FQNNGV. The CDR3 here is CASSLERGQLSEEHF. Here the CDR3 DNA reads TGTGCCAGCAGCTTAGAAAGAGGACAGTTATCGGAGGAGCACTTC.

This clone has just one count. The rearrangement joins TRBV18 to TRBJ1-1, with D possibly being TRBD1 (5 bases). Germline V gene data show CDR1 as KGHSH and CDR2 as LQKENI. There are 12 residues in the CDR3. The V end lost 2 bases, the J end lost 8 bases, and 9 bases lay between the germline ends. In DNA form, the CDR3 reads TGTGCCAGCTCACCAGAGGGGCCGGAAGCTTTCTTT. Translation: CASSPEGPEAFF. Full variable domain (rest looked up from reference TRBV18 and TRBJ1-1): NAGVMQNPRHLVRRRGQEARLRCSPMKGHSHVYWYRQLPEEGLKFMVYLQKENIIDESGMPKERFSAEFPKEGPSILRIQQVVRGDSAAYFCASSPEGPEAFFGQGTRLTVV.

The V call is TRBV30, the J call TRBJ1-2; D remains unclear. Between the trimmed V and J ends, which lost 3 bases and 0 bases, there was a span of 8 bases. Per the germline V gene, CDR1 is GTSNPN and CDR2 is SVGIG (reference sequence). The CDR3 totals 13 residues. CDR3: CAWRPAANYGYTF. CDR3 sequence (DNA): TGTGCCTGGAGGCCGGCAGCTAACTATGGCTACACCTTC.

This chain links TRBV29-1 with TRBJ1-1; D remains unclear. The CDR3 consists of 13 residues. Per germline, CDR1 SQVTM and CDR2 ANQGSEA. Trimming stripped 1 base from V and 2 bases from J, with 8 bases between. CDR3 nucleotide sequence: TGCAGCGTTGAAGTCACGCTTAACACTGAAGCTTTCTTT. This encodes CSVEVTLNTEAFF.